The T cell receptor (beta chain) under discussion was sequenced for a study of monozygotic twins with inflammatory bowel disease. Following a re-call of the 5' RACE reads, TCRdb has one entry per CDR3 protein and lacks DNA. The data include some 440,000 distinct CDR3 sequences; the top ten clones carry approximately 2.4%. Per germline, CDR1 MGHRA and CDR2 YSYEKL. CDR3 size: 19 residues. Sequenced input: blood. The chain uses TRBV4-1 and TRBJ1-1; TCRdb's assignment of TRBD1 cannot be checked, as there is no DNA. This clonotype was obtained from a human donor with ulcerative colitis or Crohn's disease, or a healthy co-twin of an affected twin (not recorded which). CDR3 protein: CASSQDLLLTTGRNTEAFF.